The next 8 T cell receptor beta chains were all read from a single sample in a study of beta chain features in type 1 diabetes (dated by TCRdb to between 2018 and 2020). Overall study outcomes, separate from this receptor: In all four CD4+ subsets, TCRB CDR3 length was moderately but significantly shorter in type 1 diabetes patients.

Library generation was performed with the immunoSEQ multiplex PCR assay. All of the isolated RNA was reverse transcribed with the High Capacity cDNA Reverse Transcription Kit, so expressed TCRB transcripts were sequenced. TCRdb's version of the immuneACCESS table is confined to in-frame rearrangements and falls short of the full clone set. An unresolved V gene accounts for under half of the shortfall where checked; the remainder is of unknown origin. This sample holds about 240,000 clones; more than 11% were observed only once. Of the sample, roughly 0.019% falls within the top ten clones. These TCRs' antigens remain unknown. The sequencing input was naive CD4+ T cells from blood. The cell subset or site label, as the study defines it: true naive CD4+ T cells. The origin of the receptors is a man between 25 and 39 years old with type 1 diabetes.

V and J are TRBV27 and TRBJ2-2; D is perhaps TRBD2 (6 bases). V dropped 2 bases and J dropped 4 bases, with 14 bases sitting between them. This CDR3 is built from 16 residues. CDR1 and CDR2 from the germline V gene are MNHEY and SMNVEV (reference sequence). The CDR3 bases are TGTGCCAGCAGTTTAATCTCGGGAGCGAGCACCGGGGAGCTGTTTTTT. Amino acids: CASSLISGASTGELFF.

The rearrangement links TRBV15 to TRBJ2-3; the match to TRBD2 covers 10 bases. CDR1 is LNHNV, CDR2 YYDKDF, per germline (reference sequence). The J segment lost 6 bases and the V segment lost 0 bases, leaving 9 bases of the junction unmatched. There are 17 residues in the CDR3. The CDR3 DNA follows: TGTGCCACCAGCAGAGATCGAAGCGGGGGGGCCGGGGATACGCAGTATTTT. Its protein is CATSRDRSGGAGDTQYF.

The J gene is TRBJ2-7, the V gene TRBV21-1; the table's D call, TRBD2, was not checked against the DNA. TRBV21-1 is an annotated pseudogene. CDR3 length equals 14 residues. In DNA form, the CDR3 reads TGTGCCAGCAGCAAATGGGACTCAACCTACGAGCAGTACTTC. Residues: CASSKWDSTYEQYF.

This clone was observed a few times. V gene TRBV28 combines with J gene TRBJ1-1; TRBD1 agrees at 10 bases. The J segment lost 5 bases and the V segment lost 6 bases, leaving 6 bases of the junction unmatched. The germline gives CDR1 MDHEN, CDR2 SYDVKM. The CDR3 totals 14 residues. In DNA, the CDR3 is TGTGCCAGCAGCTCAGGACAGGGGGGTACTGAAGCTTTCTTT. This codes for CASSSGQGGTEAFF.

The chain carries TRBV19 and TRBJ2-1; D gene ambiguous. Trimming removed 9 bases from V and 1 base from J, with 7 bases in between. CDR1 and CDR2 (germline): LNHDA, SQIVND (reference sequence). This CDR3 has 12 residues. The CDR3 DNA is TGTGCCAGCCAGAAGTCCTACAATGAGCAGTTCTTC. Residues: CASQKSYNEQFF.

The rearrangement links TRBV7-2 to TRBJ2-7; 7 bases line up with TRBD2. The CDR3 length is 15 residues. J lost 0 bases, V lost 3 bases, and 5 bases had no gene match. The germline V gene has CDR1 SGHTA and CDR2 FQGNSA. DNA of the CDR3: TGTGCCAGCAGCTTGCACGGGACTAACTCCTACGAGCAGTACTTC. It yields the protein CASSLHGTNSYEQYF.

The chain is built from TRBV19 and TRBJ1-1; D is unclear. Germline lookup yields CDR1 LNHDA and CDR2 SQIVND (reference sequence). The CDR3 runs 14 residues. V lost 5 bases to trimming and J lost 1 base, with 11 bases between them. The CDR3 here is CASSLLFPNTEAFF. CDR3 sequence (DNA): TGTGCCAGTAGTCTGTTATTTCCGAACACTGAAGCTTTCTTT. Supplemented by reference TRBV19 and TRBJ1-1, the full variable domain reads DGGITQSPKYLFRKEGQNVTLSCEQNLNHDAMYWYRQDPGQGLRLIYYSQIVNDFQKGDIAEGYSVSREKKESFPLTVTSAQKNPTAFYLCASSLLFPNTEAFFGQGTRLTVV.

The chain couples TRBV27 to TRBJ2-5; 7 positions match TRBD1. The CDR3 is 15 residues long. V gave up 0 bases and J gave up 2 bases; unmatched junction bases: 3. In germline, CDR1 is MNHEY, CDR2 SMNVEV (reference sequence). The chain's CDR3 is CASSLSGTAQETQYF. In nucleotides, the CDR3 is TGTGCCAGCAGTTTATCGGGGACAGCTCAAGAGACCCAGTACTTC.